Following are 10 T cell receptor beta chains from one sample sequenced in a study of blood T cell repertoires in COVID-19. Method: immunoSEQ multiplex PCR; TCRdb's copy keeps in-frame clones and lacks some. The repertoire holds a few hundred thousand clones, with less than 90% as singletons. The sequenced sample was PBMCs or T cells enriched from blood (not recorded which). Every receptor here comes from a woman aged 45-60 years who had recovered from COVID-19.

This clone was counted only a few times. The chain carries TRBV7-9 and TRBJ2-7, with a possible D match to TRBD1 (5 bases). From germline, CDR1 is SEHNR and CDR2 FQNEAQ (reference sequence). The V end was cut by 5 bases, the J end by 7 bases, with 18 bases between. This CDR3 is built from 14 residues. CDR3 DNA: TGTGCCAGCAGCCCCCGCGGAGCAGGGCATGAGCAGTACTTC. It yields the protein CASSPRGAGHEQYF.

V and J are TRBV6-5 and TRBJ1-1; possible D gene TRBD1, 6 bases. Per the germline V gene, CDR1 is MNHEY and CDR2 is SVGAGI. The V end lost 6 bases, the J end lost 6 bases, and 11 bases lay between the germline ends. This CDR3 has 12 residues. The CDR3 sequence is CASSLGGSEAFF. The CDR3, as DNA: TGTGCCAGCAGCCTAGGGGGTTCTGAAGCTTTCTTT.

CDR3 nucleotides: TGTGCCAGCAGCCTTCCCTACGAGCAGTACTTC. It codes for CASSLPYEQYF. The chain uses TRBV7-2 and TRBJ2-7; D call uncertain. The V gene's germline CDR1 is SGHTA and CDR2 FQGNSA. This CDR3 comprises 11 residues. The germline V and J ends were trimmed by 5 bases and 2 bases, with 4 bases remaining between them.

The chain has TRBV9 and TRBJ2-3; possible D gene TRBD1, 7 bases. V lost 2 bases, J lost 4 bases, and 17 bases lay in between. The CDR3 contains 16 residues. The V gene's germline CDR1 is SGDLS and CDR2 YYNGEE. The CDR3 spells CASSVSAGGSADTQYF. Here the CDR3 DNA reads TGTGCCAGCAGCGTTAGTGCAGGGGGGAGCGCAGATACGCAGTATTTT.

The CDR3 DNA reads as TGCAGCGTCGGGACAGGGGGTAATCAGCCCCAGCATTTT. Protein: CSVGTGGNQPQHF. The rearrangement joins TRBV29-1 to TRBJ1-5; 11 bases are shared with TRBD1. V gave up 6 bases and J gave up 4 bases; unmatched junction bases: 2. The CDR3 spans 13 residues. Germline CDR1 reads SQVTM; CDR2 reads ANQGSEA.

The chain joins TRBV30 to TRBJ2-7, with 10 positions matching TRBD1. The V gene end was trimmed by 4 bases and the J gene end by 6 bases; junction bases not matched to a gene: 6. There are 13 residues in the CDR3. CDR1 is GTSNPN and CDR2 is SVGIG in the germline V gene (reference sequence). The DNA for the CDR3 is TGTGCCTGGACGGACAGGGGGATGTCCGAGCAGTACTTC. It yields the protein CAWTDRGMSEQYF.

V gene TRBV12-3 or TRBV12-4 combines with J gene TRBJ1-2, with D uncertain. CDR3 length: 12 amino acids. V lost 4 bases, J lost 4 bases, and 7 bases lay in between. In DNA, the CDR3 is TGTGCCAGCAGTTCGGGGATCTATGGCTACACCTTC. It codes for CASSSGIYGYTF.

This chain connects TRBV11-2 to TRBJ2-3; 7 bases line up with TRBD2. Germline trimming cut 5 bases from V and 4 bases from J; bases unmatched to any gene: 3. In germline, CDR1 is SGHAT, CDR2 FQNNGV. The CDR3 has 13 amino acids. The CDR3 sequence is CASSKGGADTQYF. The CDR3 DNA is TGTGCCAGCAGCAAGGGAGGGGCAGATACGCAGTATTTT. Together with reference TRBV11-2 and TRBJ2-3, the CDR3 gives the full variable domain: EAGVAQSPRYKIIEKRQSVAFWCNPISGHATLYWYQQILGQGPKLLIQFQNNGVVDDSQLPKDRFSAERLKGVDSTLKIQPAKLEDSAVYLCASSKGGADTQYFGPGTRLTVL.

The rearrangement joins TRBV24-1 to TRBJ2-3; D possibly corresponds to TRBD2 (5 bases). This CDR3 region has 15 residues. Between the trimmed V and J ends, which lost 1 base and 4 bases, there was a span of 11 bases. Germline V gene lookup returns CDR1 KGHDR and CDR2 SFDVKD. The CDR3 here is CATSDLLSGSDTQYF. In DNA form, the CDR3 reads TGTGCCACCAGTGATTTACTTTCGGGGTCAGATACGCAGTATTTT.

The chain has TRBV20-1 and TRBJ2-4; weak D call: TRBD2 (5 bases). The V and J ends lost 3 bases and 0 bases respectively, with 6 bases between them. Germline assignment: CDR1 DFQATT and CDR2 SNEGSKA (reference sequence). The length of the CDR3 is 13 residues. CDR3 sequence reads: CSASGLAKNIQYF. Written as DNA, the CDR3 is TGCAGTGCTAGTGGACTAGCCAAAAACATTCAGTACTTC.